The rows below give T cell receptor beta chains drawn from one sample of a study of siplizumab effects on memory and regulatory T cells. The method was immunoSEQ multiplex PCR; TCRdb's version includes in-frame clones alone and lacks a portion of them. The sample has about 120,000 clones; roughly 94% are singletons. Sequencing input: non-Treg CD4+ T cells sorted from blood. These receptor sequences come from a human donor in good health. Both conserved end residues are part of each CDR3. The D gene is left open where the match is weak. The listing skips clone size in some rows; elsewhere it reads once, few, many or a size class.

length	V	J	size	D	DNA	CDR3
11	TRBV14	TRBJ2-7	NA	NA	TGTGCCAGCAGCCAAGTACTCATTGCGTGCTTC	CASSQVLIACF
16	TRBV10-2	TRBJ2-1	NA	TRBD2	TGCGCCAGCACAATTGCCGGGACTAGCGGGAGCAATGAGCAGTTCTTC	CASTIAGTSGSNEQFF
16	TRBV5-6	TRBJ1-5	NA	NA	TGTGCCAGCAGCTTGGCAGGACGCTATAGCAATCAGCCCCAGCATTTT	CASSLAGRYSNQPQHF
15	TRBV5-4	TRBJ2-1	NA	TRBD2	TGTGCCAGCAGCCTGGGACTAGCGACCTACAATGAGCAGTTCTTC	CASSLGLATYNEQFF
14	TRBV6-6	TRBJ2-7	NA	TRBD1	TGTGCCAGCAGCCGGACAGGGGGCCCCTACGAGCAGTACTTC	CASSRTGGPYEQYF
12	TRBV9	TRBJ1-2	NA	NA	TGTGCCAGCAGCGTAGAGAGCTATGGCTACACCTTC	CASSVESYGYTF
16	TRBV14	TRBJ2-2	NA	NA	TGTGCCAGCAGCCAAGATAGGTGGGGGAACACCGGGGAGCTGTTTTTT	CASSQDRWGNTGELFF
15	TRBV15	TRBJ2-7	NA	TRBD1	TGTGCCACCAGCACCGCCGGGACAGGGGGCTACGAGCAGTACTTC	CATSTAGTGGYEQYF
14	TRBV5-1	TRBJ2-7	NA	NA	TGCGCCAGCAGCGCTAGTCTTAGCGGCTACGGGCAGTACTTC	CASSASLSGYGQYF
13	TRBV10-1	TRBJ1-3	NA	NA	TGCGCCAGCAGTGGAGGATCTGGAAACACCATATATTTT	CASSGGSGNTIYF
12	TRBV19	TRBJ2-7	NA	NA	TGTGCCAGTAGGAGGGGGACCGGGGAGCAGTACTTC	CASRRGTGEQYF
14	TRBV29-1	TRBJ2-7	NA	TRBD2	TGCAGCGTTGAAGATGGACTAGGGGCCTACGAGCAGTACTTC	CSVEDGLGAYEQYF
13	TRBV2	TRBJ2-5	NA	NA	TGTGCCAGCAAAGGACAGATCCAAGAGACCCAGTACTTC	CASKGQIQETQYF
16	TRBV5-8	TRBJ2-1	NA	TRBD1	TGTGCCAGCAGCTCCCCGCAGGGGGCCCCCCTCAATGAGCAGTTCTTC	CASSSPQGAPLNEQFF
16	TRBV2	TRBJ1-1	NA	NA	TGTGCCAGCTACGCTGGATGGGGAGGGGGGAGGACTGAAGCTTTCTTT	CASYAGWGGGRTEAFF
17	TRBV9	TRBJ2-1	once	NA	TGTGCCAGCAGCGTAGGGCACCGGACAACTTCTTACAATGAGCAGTTCTTC	CASSVGHRTTSYNEQFF
14	TRBV7-3	TRBJ1-2	NA	TRBD1	TGTGCCAGCAGCTTAACCGGGACAGGGAGTATCTACACCTTC	CASSLTGTGSIYTF
14	TRBV7-2	TRBJ2-1	NA	NA	TGTGCCAGCAGCTTCCGGGGGGCGCCGAATGAGCAGTTCTTC	CASSFRGAPNEQFF
15	TRBV6-1	TRBJ1-5	NA	NA	TGTGCCAGCATCCTCGGGTCGGGGGGAGGTCAGCCCCAGCATTTT	CASILGSGGGQPQHF
14	TRBV6-5	TRBJ1-5	NA	NA	TGTGCCAGCCGAACTACGGGACACGGCCAGCCCCAGCATTTT	CASRTTGHGQPQHF
14	TRBV29-1	TRBJ2-4	once	NA	TGCAGCGTTGAATCGGGCACAGGCGTCGGCATTCAGTACTTC	CSVESGTGVGIQYF
14	TRBV6-1	TRBJ2-3	once	NA	TGTGCCAGCAGGGAGGAAGCTAGCACAGATACGCAGTATTTT	CASREEASTDTQYF
16	TRBV9	TRBJ1-1	NA	NA	TGTGCCAGCAGCGCTTGGGCCGGGACAAAGAACACTGAAGCTTTCTTT	CASSAWAGTKNTEAFF
13	TRBV5-1	TRBJ1-2	NA	NA	TGCGCCAGCAGCTTGGTTGGGACGGGTGGCTACACCTTC	CASSLVGTGGYTF
12	TRBV6-5	TRBJ1-2	NA	NA	TGTGCCAGCACCTATGGGGGTTATGGCTACACCTTC	CASTYGGYGYTF
15	TRBV19	TRBJ1-6	NA	NA	TGTGCCAGTAGACAGGGAAGATTTGGGAATTCACCCCTCCACTTT	CASRQGRFGNSPLHF
14	TRBV11-2	TRBJ2-3	NA	NA	TGTGCCAGCAGCCCGTCGGGGGTGGGAGATACGCAGTATTTT	CASSPSGVGDTQYF
13	TRBV7-2	TRBJ2-2	NA	NA	TGTGCCAGCAGCCTATATAACACCGGGGAGCTGTTTTTT	CASSLYNTGELFF
13	TRBV19	TRBJ1-5	NA	TRBD1	TGTGCTACGGGACAGGGGATTTATCAGCCCCAGCATTTT	CATGQGIYQPQHF
11	TRBV20-1	TRBJ1-1	NA	NA	TGCAGTGTAAGGGTGTACCCTGAAGCTTTCTTT	CSVRVYPEAFF
13	TRBV9	TRBJ1-1	NA	TRBD1	TGTGCCAGCAGCAGACAGGGTTGGACTGAAGCTTTCTTT	CASSRQGWTEAFF
13	TRBV7-3	TRBJ1-5	NA	NA	TGTGCCAGCAGCTCTTCTATGGGTCAGCCCCAGCATTTT	CASSSSMGQPQHF
14	TRBV5-4	TRBJ2-1	NA	TRBD2	TGTGCCAGCAGCTTCCTAGCGGGTTACAATGAGCAGTTCTTC	CASSFLAGYNEQFF
18	TRBV4-1	TRBJ2-7	once	TRBD2	TGCGCCAGCAGCCAAGATAAGGGACTAGCGGGCTCCTCCTACGAGCAGTACTTC	CASSQDKGLAGSSYEQYF
12	TRBV6-6	TRBJ1-2	NA	NA	TGTGCCAGCAGTTACTCTACGGATGGCTACACCTTC	CASSYSTDGYTF
15	TRBV9	TRBJ1-2	NA	NA	TGTGCCAGCAGCGTAGATGGGAGAAACCACTATGGCTACACCTTC	CASSVDGRNHYGYTF
13	TRBV6-5	TRBJ2-3	NA	NA	TGTGCCAGCAGTCGGGGGACTCGAGATACGCAGTATTTT	CASSRGTRDTQYF
15	TRBV6-1	TRBJ2-1	NA	TRBD2	TGTGCCAGCTACAGCGGCTCTAGCGGGAGTGATGAGCAGTTCTTC	CASYSGSSGSDEQFF
14	TRBV25-1	TRBJ1-2	NA	TRBD1	TGTGCCAGCAGAAAAACAGGGGTCGACTATGGCTACACCTTC	CASRKTGVDYGYTF
14	TRBV6-5	TRBJ1-1	NA	NA	TGTGCCACCTCCAGGACACCTAAGAACACTGAAGCTTTCTTT	CATSRTPKNTEAFF
16	TRBV5-1	TRBJ1-2	NA	NA	TGCGCCAGCAGCCCTTGGTACAGGGCCGTTCTGGATGGCTACACCTTC	CASSPWYRAVLDGYTF
18	TRBV7-9	TRBJ2-4	NA	NA	TGTGCCAGCAGCTCAGGGTCCCCCTTCGGGACAGCCAAAAACATTCAGTACTTC	CASSSGSPFGTAKNIQYF
14	TRBV23-1	TRBJ1-2	NA	NA	TGCGCCAGCAGTCAGGCCGACAGAACTATGGCTAGGACCTTC	CASSQADRTMARTF
17	TRBV5-4	TRBJ2-7	NA	TRBD2	TGTGCCAGCAGCTCCGGGACTAGCGGGGGTACTAGCTACGAGCAGTACTTC	CASSSGTSGGTSYEQYF
14	TRBV7-2	TRBJ2-5	NA	NA	TGTGCCAGCAGCTTAGAGCGATTGTCGGAGACCCAGTACTTC	CASSLERLSETQYF
15	TRBV14	TRBJ2-3	NA	TRBD2	TGTGCCAGCAGCCAAGAGGGAGGGAAAGGCGATACGCAGTATTTT	CASSQEGGKGDTQYF
13	TRBV19	TRBJ2-5	NA	NA	TGTGCCAGTAGTGCCGACATTACCGCGACCCAGTACTTC	CASSADITATQYF
14	TRBV12-5	TRBJ2-1	NA	NA	TGTGCTAGTGGACGGGACTCGGCCTACAATGAGCAGTTCTTC	CASGRDSAYNEQFF
13	TRBV5-1	TRBJ2-7	NA	TRBD2	TGCGCCAGCTCACGGGGGGAGTTGTACGAGCAGTACTTC	CASSRGELYEQYF
14	TRBV15	TRBJ1-1	NA	NA	TGTGCCACCAGCAGAGACCAGGGTGGCACTGAAGCTTTCTTT	CATSRDQGGTEAFF
14	TRBV18	TRBJ2-3	NA	TRBD1	TGTGCCAGCTCTACCGACAGGGACCCAGATACGCAGTATTTT	CASSTDRDPDTQYF
18	TRBV9	TRBJ2-2	NA	TRBD2	TGTGCCAGCAGCGTAGCTGATGGCGGGAGAAGGCAGACCGGGGAGCTGTTTTTT	CASSVADGGRRQTGELFF
15	TRBV5-5	TRBJ2-7	once	TRBD2	TGTGCCAGCAGCTTGGGGCTAGCGGGGGCCTACGAGCAGTACTTC	CASSLGLAGAYEQYF
13	TRBV6-1	TRBJ1-1	NA	TRBD1	TGTGCCAGCTCGGGACAGGCGAACACTGAAGCTTTCTTT	CASSGQANTEAFF
17	TRBV14	TRBJ2-7	NA	NA	TGTGCCAGCAGCCAAGAAACAGCCCTGTTACTTCCCTACGAGCAGTACTTC	CASSQETALLLPYEQYF
14	TRBV5-1	TRBJ2-2	NA	NA	TGCGCCAGCAGCTCAGGACAGAACACCGGGGAGCTGTTTTTT	CASSSGQNTGELFF
16	TRBV29-1	TRBJ2-7	NA	NA	TGCAGCGTTGAAGATCGTTTCCGGGGCACCTCATCCGAGCAGTACTTC	CSVEDRFRGTSSEQYF
15	TRBV5-5	TRBJ1-2	NA	TRBD1	TGTGCCAGCAGCTTTAATACAGGGGCGAAGGGTGGCTACACCTTC	CASSFNTGAKGGYTF